This T cell receptor beta chain appears in the sequencing data of a study of cytomegalovirus exposure and HLA in healthy donors. Trimming left V 5 bases short and J 9 bases short, with 14 bases between. The germline V gene encodes CDR1 MNHEY and CDR2 SVGAGI. CDR3 length: 14 residues. Overall study findings and caveats: Sequencing had likely introduced a cluster of highly shared sequence variants as an artifact. TCR beta sequences numbering around 15,000 were associated with HLA alleles at 0.05 false discovery rate in a later analysis.

Of note for this clone: The antigen is unknown.

Use of 60 Vbeta and 13 Jbeta primers characterized the PCR. Using immunoSEQ multiplex PCR, the repertoire was profiled, and TCRdb retains in-frame clones only, with some absent. The sample shows 150,000 to 200,000 clones, more than 80% of them seen only once. Donors in the study were healthy people who gave bone marrow. The sequenced sample was PBMCs. The sequence was collected from a woman aged 45-60 years in good health and CMV-seropositive. The chain couples TRBV6-5 to TRBJ1-6; a weak D match, TRBD1 (5 bases). The CDR3 region has the DNA TGTGCCAGCAGTGGAACGGCAGGGTTTTCACCCCTCCACTTT. Its translation is CASSGTAGFSPLHF.